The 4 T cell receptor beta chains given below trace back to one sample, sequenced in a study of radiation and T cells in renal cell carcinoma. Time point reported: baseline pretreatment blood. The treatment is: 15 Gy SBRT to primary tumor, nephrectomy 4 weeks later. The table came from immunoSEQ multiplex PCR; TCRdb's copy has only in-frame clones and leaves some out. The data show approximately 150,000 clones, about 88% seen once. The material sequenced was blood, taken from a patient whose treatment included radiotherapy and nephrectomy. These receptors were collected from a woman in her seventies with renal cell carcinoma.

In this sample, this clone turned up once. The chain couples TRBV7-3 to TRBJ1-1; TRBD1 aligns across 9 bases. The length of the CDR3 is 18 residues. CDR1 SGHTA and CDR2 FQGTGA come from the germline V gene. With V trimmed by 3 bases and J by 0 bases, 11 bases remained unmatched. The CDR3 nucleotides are TGTGCCAGCAGCTTGCAGGGGACAGGGAGAGGGCTGAACACTGAAGCTTTCTTT. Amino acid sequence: CASSLQGTGRGLNTEAFF.

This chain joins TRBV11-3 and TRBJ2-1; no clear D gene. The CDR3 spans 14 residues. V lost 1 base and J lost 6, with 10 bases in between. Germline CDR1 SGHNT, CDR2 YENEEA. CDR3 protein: CASSLGTKPNEQFF. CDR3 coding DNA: TGTGCCAGCAGCTTAGGGACCAAGCCCAATGAGCAGTTCTTC.

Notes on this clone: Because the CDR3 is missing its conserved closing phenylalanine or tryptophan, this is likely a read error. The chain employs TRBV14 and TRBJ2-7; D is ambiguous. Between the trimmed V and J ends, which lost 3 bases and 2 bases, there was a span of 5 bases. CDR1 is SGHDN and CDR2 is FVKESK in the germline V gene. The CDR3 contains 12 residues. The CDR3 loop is CASSHEAYEQYL. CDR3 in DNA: TGTGCCAGCAGCCATGAAGCCTACGAGCAGTACCTC.

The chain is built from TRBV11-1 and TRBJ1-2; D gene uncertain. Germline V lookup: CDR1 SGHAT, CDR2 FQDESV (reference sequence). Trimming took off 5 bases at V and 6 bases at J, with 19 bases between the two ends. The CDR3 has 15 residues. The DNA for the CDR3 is TGTGCCAGCAGCCCCCCCTTTAAGGGATCCAATGGCTACACCTTC. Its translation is CASSPPFKGSNGYTF. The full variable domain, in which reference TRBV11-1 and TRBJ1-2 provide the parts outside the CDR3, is EAEVAQSPRYKITEKSQAVAFWCDPISGHATLYWYRQILGQGPELLVQFQDESVVDDSQLPKDRFSAERLKGVDSTLKIQPAELGDSAMYLCASSPPFKGSNGYTFGSGTRLTVV.